The 27 T cell receptor beta chains listed next were all sequenced from one sample in a study of OX40 agonist ivuxolimab in advanced cancers. TCRdb keeps only in-frame clones here, not all; method: immunoSEQ multiplex PCR. Of roughly 70,000 clones listed, around 86% are singletons. This material consisted of CD4+ or CD8+ T cells sorted from blood, taken in a trial of the OX40 agonist ivuxolimab. These receptors all come from an adult with an advanced solid tumor such as melanoma, head and neck, liver or kidney cancer.

The V and J genes are TRBV7-2 and TRBJ2-7; D gene unclear. CDR1 is SGHTA, CDR2 FQGNSA, per germline. This CDR3 spans 13 amino acids. The ends were cut back, 2 bases at V and 3 bases at J, with 8 bases in the middle. Here the CDR3 DNA reads TGTGCCAGCAGCTTAAGGGTCTTCTACGAGCAGTACTTC. It encodes CASSLRVFYEQYF.

The chain combines TRBV9 with TRBJ1-6, with D unresolved. Trimming stripped 4 bases from V and 4 bases from J, with 12 bases between. Germline V CDR1 and CDR2: SGDLS, YYNGEE. The CDR3 runs 15 residues. CDR3 in DNA: TGTGCCAGCAGCTCCCGGACGGGGTATAATTCACCCCTCCACTTT. This translates into CASSSRTGYNSPLHF. The variable domain in full, completed from reference TRBV9 and TRBJ1-6, reads DSGVTQTPKHLITATGQRVTLRCSPRSGDLSVYWYQQSLDQGLQFLIQYYNGEERAKGNILERFSAQQFPDLHSELNLSSLELGDSALYFCASSSRTGYNSPLHFGNGTRLTVT.

This chain joins TRBV19 and TRBJ2-1, with 7 positions matching TRBD2. The CDR3 has 13 amino acids. Unmatched junction bases numbered 4, after V lost 6 bases and J lost 5 bases. Germline V gene data show CDR1 as LNHDA and CDR2 as SQIVND (reference sequence). CDR3 protein: CASRASGNNEQFF. CDR3 nucleotide sequence: TGTGCCAGTAGGGCCAGCGGGAACAATGAGCAGTTCTTC.

V and J are TRBV11-2 and TRBJ1-5, with D unclear. Germline V CDR1 and CDR2: SGHAT, FQNNGV. With 1 base removed from V and 0 bases from J, the gap between germline ends came to 7 bases. This CDR3 region has 15 residues. DNA of the CDR3: TGTGCCAGCAGCTTAGCGGGAGGTAGCAATCAGCCCCAGCATTTT. Encoded protein: CASSLAGGSNQPQHF.

The genes are TRBV7-2 and TRBJ2-5, with D possibly matching TRBD2 (7 bases). Germline CDR1 is SGHTA and CDR2 is FQGNSA. V was cut by 2 bases and J by 2 bases, with 12 bases left in between. The CDR3 contains 15 residues. CDR3 amino acids: CASSLWRGQQETQYF. For the CDR3, the DNA is TGTGCCAGCAGCTTATGGCGGGGGCAACAAGAGACCCAGTACTTC.

The chain has TRBV7-6 and TRBJ2-2, with 8 bases fitting TRBD1. J gave up 1 base and V 3 bases, and 13 bases lay outside the gene matches. Germline-derived CDR1 and CDR2 are SGHVS and FNYEAQ. The length of the CDR3 is 19 residues. CDR3 residues: CASSLAPRTGTGNTGELFF. CDR3 in DNA: TGTGCCAGCAGCTTGGCCCCCAGGACCGGGACAGGGAACACCGGGGAGCTGTTTTTT.

The rearrangement uses TRBV18 and TRBJ1-2, with D perhaps TRBD1 (5 bases). Germline V lookup: CDR1 KGHSH, CDR2 LQKENI. Deletions cut 2 bases from V and 3 bases from J, with 16 bases between. This CDR3 region has 16 residues. Here the CDR3 DNA reads TGTGCCAGCTCACCAGAAGTACAGGCCCTAGACTATGGCTACACCTTC. It is translated as CASSPEVQALDYGYTF.

The J gene is TRBJ2-2, the V gene TRBV29-1; perhaps TRBD2 as D (5 bases). The germline V and J ends were trimmed by 4 bases and 5 bases, with 14 bases remaining between them. Germline CDR1 SQVTM, CDR2 ANQGSEA. The CDR3 loop spans 14 amino acids. The CDR3 protein is CSVVRSSRTGELFF. In DNA, the CDR3 is TGCAGCGTTGTAAGGTCTAGCCGGACCGGGGAGCTGTTTTTT.

This clone showed up just once. The genes are TRBV25-1 and TRBJ2-2; no definite D call. The CDR3 runs to 16 residues. CDR1 and CDR2 from the germline V gene are MGHDK and SYGVNS. Trimming shortened V by 4 bases and J by 1 base, and 13 bases separated the two germline ends. The CDR3 sequence: CASSGSRRVNTGELFF. CDR3 DNA: TGTGCCAGCAGTGGGTCTCGCCGAGTGAACACCGGGGAGCTGTTTTTT.

About this clone itself: An end of the junction does not agree with germline; a read error may underlie this. The CDR3 spells CASSPQYIVYGQYF. The CDR3 bases are TGTGCCAGCAGCCCGCAGTATATAGTCTACGGGCAGTACTTC. This rearrangement joins TRBV7-2 to TRBJ2-7; no clear D gene. This CDR3 comprises 14 residues. CDR1 is SGHTA and CDR2 is FQGNSA in the germline V gene. Full variable domain (missing parts from reference TRBV7-2 and TRBJ2-7): GAGVSQSPSNKVTEKGKDVELRCDPISGHTALYWYRQSLGQGLEFLIYFQGNSAPDKSGLPSDRFSAERTGGSVSTLTIQRTQQEDSAVYLCASSPQYIVYGQYFGPGTRLTVT.

The chain is built from TRBV11-2 and TRBJ2-1; 10 bases align to TRBD2. The CDR3 has 15 residues. From germline, CDR1 is SGHAT and CDR2 FQNNGV. The J segment lost 4 bases and the V segment lost 5 bases, leaving 5 bases of the junction unmatched. CDR3 bases: TGTGCCAGCAGCCCAACAGCGGGGGGGTACAATGAGCAGTTCTTC. It specifies CASSPTAGGYNEQFF.

The CDR3 loop reads CASSPTALRQETQYF. The CDR3 region has the DNA TGTGCCAGCAGTCCGACGGCCTTGCGTCAAGAGACCCAGTACTTC. The chain joins TRBV5-6 to TRBJ2-5; D call uncertain. This CDR3 region has 15 residues. Germline V CDR1 and CDR2: SGHDT, YYEEEE. V was trimmed by 5 bases and J by 2 bases, leaving 16 bases between them.

The chain carries TRBV10-1 and TRBJ2-2, with TRBD2 as a possible D gene (5 bases). Germline CDR1 is WNHNN and CDR2 is SYGVQD (reference sequence). Trimming stripped 2 bases from V and 6 bases from J, with 13 bases between. This CDR3 is 15 amino acids long. The chain's CDR3 is CASSERRGSAGELFF. The DNA of the CDR3 is TGCGCCAGCAGTGAGAGGAGAGGGTCGGCCGGGGAGCTGTTTTTT.

This clone came up once. Other DNA sequences in the same sample also yield this CDR3. V usage is TRBV29-1 and J usage is TRBJ1-4; D might be TRBD1 (6 bases). This CDR3 contains 13 residues. The germline V gene has CDR1 SQVTM and CDR2 ANQGSEA. V lost 4 bases and J 5 bases, leaving 11 bases between the germline ends. CDR3 residues: CSVAGGGNEKLFF. CDR3 coding DNA: TGCAGCGTTGCGGGAGGGGGGAATGAAAAACTGTTTTTT. The full variable domain, its missing parts supplied by reference TRBV29-1 and TRBJ1-4, is SAVISQKPSRDICQRGTSLTIQCQVDSQVTMMFWYRQQPGQSLTLIATANQGSEATYESGFVIDKFPISRPNLTFSTLTVSNMSPEDSSIYLCSVAGGGNEKLFFGSGTQLSVL.

The CDR3 spells CASSPPRGQGISYEQYF. In nucleotides, the CDR3 is TGTGCCAGCTCACCACCGAGGGGACAGGGTATCTCCTACGAGCAGTACTTC. The chain carries TRBV18 and TRBJ2-7; 9 positions match TRBD1. CDR3 length: 17 residues. Losses at the gene ends were 0 bases for V and 0 bases for J; bases not matched to a gene: 6. Germline V gene lookup returns CDR1 KGHSH and CDR2 LQKENI.

CDR3: CASSLAAWDATEAFF. The CDR3 bases are TGCGCCAGCAGCTTGGCCGCCTGGGACGCCACTGAAGCTTTCTTT. This sequence joins TRBV5-1 and TRBJ1-1; perhaps TRBD1 as D (5 bases). Trimming removed 0 bases at V and 4 bases at J, with 13 bases between. This CDR3 has 15 residues. Per germline, CDR1 SGHRS and CDR2 YFSETQ.

This chain connects TRBV6-6 to TRBJ1-6; no clear D gene. V gave up 6 bases and J gave up 12 bases, with 15 bases separating them. This CDR3 has 13 residues. Germline assignment: CDR1 MNHNY and CDR2 SVGAGI (reference sequence). CDR3 residues: CASSHTVGLPLHF. In DNA, the CDR3 is TGTGCCAGCAGCCACACAGTCGGGTTACCCCTCCACTTT.

The count of this clone is one. V is TRBV19 and J is TRBJ1-2; 8 nucleotides line up with TRBD1. From germline, CDR1 is LNHDA and CDR2 SQIVND (reference sequence). J was trimmed by 8 bases and V by 1 base; bases with no gene match: 6. The CDR3 totals 14 residues. CDR3 DNA: TGTGCCAGTAGTATAGGAAGGACAGGGAGCGGCTACACCTTC. Its protein product is CASSIGRTGSGYTF.

This chain links TRBV28 with TRBJ1-5, with D possibly matching TRBD1 (5 bases). V lost 2 bases, J lost 3 bases, and 23 bases lay in between. Germline CDR1 reads MDHEN; CDR2 reads SYDVKM. The CDR3 totals 19 residues. CDR3 nucleotide sequence: TGTGCCAGCAGTTTAAGGAGGCAGGGCGCGAGAGGGGACAATCAGCCCCAGCATTTT. Protein: CASSLRRQGARGDNQPQHF.

The rearrangement uses TRBV2 and TRBJ1-5; a weak D match, TRBD1 (5 bases). The CDR3 consists of 14 residues. Germline assignment: CDR1 SNHLY and CDR2 FYNNEI. Trimming shortened V by 5 bases and J by 0 bases, and 8 bases separated the two germline ends. As DNA, the CDR3 is TGTGCCAGCAGTTGGGACTCTAGCAATCAGCCCCAGCATTTT. Translated, it gives CASSWDSSNQPQHF.

For the CDR3, the DNA is TGCGCCAGCAGTCAATTGAAGGGGCCACCAGGGGAAAAACTGTTTTTT. Translated, it gives CASSQLKGPPGEKLFF. J is TRBJ1-4 and V is TRBV23-1, with D perhaps TRBD1 (5 bases). TRBV23-1 is an open reading frame, and its role is uncertain. V was shortened by 1 base and J by 8 bases, with 17 bases between the two germline ends. This CDR3 has 16 residues.

V and J are TRBV9 and TRBJ2-2, with 12 bases that match TRBD1. The junction had 6 bases not matched to a gene; V was cut back by 3 bases and J by 6 bases. The CDR3 is 16 residues long. Germline loops: CDR1 SGDLS, CDR2 YYNGEE. CDR3 coding DNA: TGTGCCAGCAGCGCGTGGGGACAGGGGGCGCCCGGGGAGCTGTTTTTT. As protein: CASSAWGQGAPGELFF. The variable domain in full, with the rest retrieved from reference TRBV9 and TRBJ2-2, is DSGVTQTPKHLITATGQRVTLRCSPRSGDLSVYWYQQSLDQGLQFLIQYYNGEERAKGNILERFSAQQFPDLHSELNLSSLELGDSALYFCASSAWGQGAPGELFFGEGSRLTVL.

A word on this clone: Within the sample, other DNA sequences also encode this same CDR3. This CDR3 is CASSYRGGQPQHF. CDR3 sequence (DNA): TGTGCCAGCAGTTACCGGGGGGGTCAGCCCCAGCATTTT. This chain connects TRBV6-5 to TRBJ1-5; possible D gene TRBD1, 5 bases. The germline V gene encodes CDR1 MNHEY and CDR2 SVGAGI. CDR3 length: 13 residues. The V gene lost 2 bases and the J gene lost 6 bases, with 8 bases spanning the gap.

The chain joins TRBV5-1 to TRBJ1-1; tentative D call: TRBD1 (5 bases). CDR1 and CDR2 from the germline V gene are SGHRS and YFSETQ. Trimming left V 10 bases short and J 5 bases short, with 15 bases between. The CDR3 is 12 amino acids. The CDR3 is CAPRGEGTEAFF. CDR3 coding DNA: TGCGCCCCACGGGGGGAGGGGACTGAAGCTTTCTTT.

The gene calls are TRBV7-2 and TRBJ2-4, with a possible D match to TRBD1 (6 bases). CDR1 is SGHTA and CDR2 is FQGNSA in the germline V gene. This CDR3 region has 15 residues. V dropped 1 base and J dropped 9 bases, with 16 bases sitting between them. CDR3 sequence (DNA): TGTGCCAGCAGCTTAGACGGTGGCAGGGGATTCATTCAGTACTTC. This encodes CASSLDGGRGFIQYF.

The chain uses TRBV19 and TRBJ2-7; 7 bases map to TRBD2. Germline loops: CDR1 LNHDA, CDR2 SQIVND (reference sequence). J lost 0 bases, V lost 5 bases, and 7 bases had no gene match. This CDR3 is built from 15 residues. CDR3 protein: CASSPIRGSSYEQYF. The CDR3 nucleotides are TGTGCCAGTAGTCCCATACGCGGGAGCTCCTACGAGCAGTACTTC. Based on the CDR3 plus reference TRBV19 and TRBJ2-7, the full variable domain is DGGITQSPKYLFRKEGQNVTLSCEQNLNHDAMYWYRQDPGQGLRLIYYSQIVNDFQKGDIAEGYSVSREKKESFPLTVTSAQKNPTAFYLCASSPIRGSSYEQYFGPGTRLTVT.

The V call is TRBV7-2, the J call TRBJ1-5; 7 positions match TRBD1. V was pared by 0 bases and J by 5 bases, with 4 bases of the junction left unmatched. Germline CDR1 reads SGHTA; CDR2 reads FQGNSA. This CDR3 has 15 residues. The CDR3 DNA reads as TGTGCCAGCAGCTTAGCTGGAGGGGGCGATCAGCCCCAGCATTTT. Amino acid sequence: CASSLAGGGDQPQHF.